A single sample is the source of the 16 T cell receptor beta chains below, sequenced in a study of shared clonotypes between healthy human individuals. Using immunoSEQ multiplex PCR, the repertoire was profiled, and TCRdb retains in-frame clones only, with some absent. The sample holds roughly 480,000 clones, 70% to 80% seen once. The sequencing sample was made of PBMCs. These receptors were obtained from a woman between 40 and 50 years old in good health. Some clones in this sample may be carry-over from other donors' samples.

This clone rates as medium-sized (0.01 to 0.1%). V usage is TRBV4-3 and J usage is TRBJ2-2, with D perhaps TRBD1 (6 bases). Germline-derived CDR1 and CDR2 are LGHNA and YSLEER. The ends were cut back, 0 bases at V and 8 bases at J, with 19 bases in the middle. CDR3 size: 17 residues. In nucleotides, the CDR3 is TGCGCCAGCAGCCAAGATTCATGGGCAGGGGTCGCAGGGGAGCTGTTTTTT. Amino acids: CASSQDSWAGVAGELFF.

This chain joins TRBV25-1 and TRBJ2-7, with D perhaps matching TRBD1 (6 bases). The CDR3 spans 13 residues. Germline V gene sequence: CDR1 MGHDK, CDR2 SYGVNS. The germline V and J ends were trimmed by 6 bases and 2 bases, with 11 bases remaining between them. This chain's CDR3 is CASSRDITYEQYF. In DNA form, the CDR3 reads TGTGCCAGCAGCCGGGACATAACCTACGAGCAGTACTTC.

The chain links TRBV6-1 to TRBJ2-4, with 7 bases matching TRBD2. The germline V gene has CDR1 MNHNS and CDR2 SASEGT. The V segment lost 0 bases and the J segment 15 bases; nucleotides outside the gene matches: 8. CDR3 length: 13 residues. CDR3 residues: CASSEAIRGVRYF. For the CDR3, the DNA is TGTGCCAGCAGTGAAGCGATCCGGGGGGTTAGGTACTTC.

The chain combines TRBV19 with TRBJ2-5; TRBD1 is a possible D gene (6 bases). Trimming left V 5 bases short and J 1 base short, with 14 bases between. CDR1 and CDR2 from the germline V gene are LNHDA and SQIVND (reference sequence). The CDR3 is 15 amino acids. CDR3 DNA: TGTGCCAGTAGTCGACAGGCGCTACCCCAAGAGACCCAGTACTTC. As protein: CASSRQALPQETQYF.

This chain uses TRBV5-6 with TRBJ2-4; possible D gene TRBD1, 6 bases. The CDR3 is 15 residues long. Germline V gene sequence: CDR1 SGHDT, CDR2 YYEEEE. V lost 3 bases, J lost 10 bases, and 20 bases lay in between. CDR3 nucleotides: TGTGCCAGCAGCTCGCTGACAGGAGAGAGAATGATTCAGTACTTC. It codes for CASSSLTGERMIQYF.

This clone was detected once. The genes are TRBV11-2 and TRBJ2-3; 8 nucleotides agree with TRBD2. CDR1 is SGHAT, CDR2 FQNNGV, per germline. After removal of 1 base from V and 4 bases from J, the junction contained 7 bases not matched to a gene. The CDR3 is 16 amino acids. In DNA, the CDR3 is TGTGCCAGCAGCTTAGTCGGCGGGAGGAGGGCAGATACGCAGTATTTT. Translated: CASSLVGGRRADTQYF.

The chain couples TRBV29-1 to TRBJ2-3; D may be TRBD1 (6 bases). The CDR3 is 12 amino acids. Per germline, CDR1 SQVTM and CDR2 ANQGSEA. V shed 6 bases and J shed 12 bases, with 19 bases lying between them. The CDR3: CSVSLPQGVQYF. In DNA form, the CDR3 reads TGCAGCGTCTCTTTACCACAGGGCGTTCAGTATTTT.

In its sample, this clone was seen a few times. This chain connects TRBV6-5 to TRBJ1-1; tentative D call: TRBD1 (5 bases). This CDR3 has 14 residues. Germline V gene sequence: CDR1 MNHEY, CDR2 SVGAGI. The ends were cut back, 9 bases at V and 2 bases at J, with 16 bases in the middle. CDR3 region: CASRTRQRNTEAFF. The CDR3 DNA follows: TGTGCCAGTAGGACGAGACAGAGAAACACTGAAGCTTTCTTT.

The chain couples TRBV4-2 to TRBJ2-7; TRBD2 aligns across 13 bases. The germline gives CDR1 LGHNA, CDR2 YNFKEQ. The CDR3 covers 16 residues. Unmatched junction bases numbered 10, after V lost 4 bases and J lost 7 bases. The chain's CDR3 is CASSPTSGRPRNEQYF. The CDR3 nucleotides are TGTGCCAGCAGCCCGACTAGCGGGAGGCCCCGGAATGAGCAGTACTTC.

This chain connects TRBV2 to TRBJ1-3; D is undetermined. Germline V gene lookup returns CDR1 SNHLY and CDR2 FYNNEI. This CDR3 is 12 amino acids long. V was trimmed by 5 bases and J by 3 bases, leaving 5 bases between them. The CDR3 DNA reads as TGTGCCAGCAGTACATTTGGAAACACCATATATTTT. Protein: CASSTFGNTIYF.

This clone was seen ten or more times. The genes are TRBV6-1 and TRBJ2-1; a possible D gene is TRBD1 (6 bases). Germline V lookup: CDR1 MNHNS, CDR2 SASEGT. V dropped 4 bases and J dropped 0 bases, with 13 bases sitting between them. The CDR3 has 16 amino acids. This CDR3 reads CASSVREDSSYNEQFF. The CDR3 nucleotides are TGTGCCAGCAGTGTTCGAGAGGACAGCTCCTACAATGAGCAGTTCTTC.

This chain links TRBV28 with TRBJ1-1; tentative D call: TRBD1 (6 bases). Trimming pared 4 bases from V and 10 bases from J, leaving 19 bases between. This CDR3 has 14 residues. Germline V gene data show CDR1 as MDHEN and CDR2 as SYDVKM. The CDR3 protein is CASSSTTGRVIAFF. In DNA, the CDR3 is TGTGCCAGCAGTTCCACGACAGGAAGAGTTATAGCTTTCTTT. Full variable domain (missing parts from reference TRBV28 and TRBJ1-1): DVKVTQSSRYLVKRTGEKVFLECVQDMDHENMFWYRQDPGLGLRLIYFSYDVKMKEKGDIPEGYSVSREKKERFSLILESASTNQTSMYLCASSSTTGRVIAFFGQGTRLTVV.

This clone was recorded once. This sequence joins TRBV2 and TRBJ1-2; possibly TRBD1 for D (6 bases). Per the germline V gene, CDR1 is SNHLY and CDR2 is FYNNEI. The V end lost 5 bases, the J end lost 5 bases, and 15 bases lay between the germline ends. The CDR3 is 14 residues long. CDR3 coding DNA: TGTGCCAGCAGTTATAACAGGGATGGGTATGGCTACACCTTC. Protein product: CASSYNRDGYGYTF.

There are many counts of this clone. CDR3 in DNA: TGTGCCAGCAGCTTAGGCCTGTTGGGTAGCGGCCTCGGGTTCTTC. Its protein product is CASSLGLLGSGLGFF. The J gene is TRBJ2-1, the V gene TRBV7-2, with D possibly TRBD2 on 6 matching bases. Trimming cost V 1 base and J 15 bases, with 22 bases left between them. Germline CDR1 and CDR2: SGHTA and FQGNSA. The CDR3 is 15 residues long.

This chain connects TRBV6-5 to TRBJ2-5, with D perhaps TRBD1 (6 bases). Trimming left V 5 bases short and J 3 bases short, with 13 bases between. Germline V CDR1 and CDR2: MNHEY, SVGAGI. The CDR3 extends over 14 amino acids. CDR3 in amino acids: CASSTRQVEETQYF. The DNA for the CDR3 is TGTGCCAGCAGTACTAGACAGGTCGAAGAGACCCAGTACTTC.

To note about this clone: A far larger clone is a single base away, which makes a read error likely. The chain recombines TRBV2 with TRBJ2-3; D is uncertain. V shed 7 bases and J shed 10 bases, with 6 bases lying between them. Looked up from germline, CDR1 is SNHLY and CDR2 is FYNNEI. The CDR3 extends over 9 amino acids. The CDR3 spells CASNDPQYF. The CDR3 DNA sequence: TGTGCCAGCAACGATCCGCAGTATTTT.